The clone carrying this T cell receptor beta chain has only a few counts. Its antigen is currently unknown. This record belongs to a study of response to subunit inactivated influenza vaccine. Study-level points and caveats: It was the authors' suggestion that each seasonal influenza vaccination recruits few new T cells.

TCRdb reprocessed the RT-PCR reads with MiXCR, giving one entry per CDR3 protein. The table has roughly 540,000 distinct CDR3 sequences, approximately 22% seen once; the top ten hold 2.5% to 3%. Trimming pared 4 bases from V and 0 bases from J, leaving 7 bases between. Per germline, CDR1 MGHDK and CDR2 SYGVNS. The CDR3 extends over 13 amino acids. The same data also went into a second study, on T cells expressing NK-cell markers. That study adds: The authors made TCR beta cDNA libraries by 5'RACE template switching. This switching added a universal primer site and UMIs. Sorted T-cell subsets CD3+CD56+NKG2C+, CD3+CD56+NKG2C- and CD3+CD56-NKG2C+ were TCR beta-sequenced. Among the eight sequenced donors, seven tested HCMV-seropositive and one tested seronegative. Dominant NKG2C+ clonotypes made up roughly 1.0-7.5% of CD8+ T cells in several donors.

Sequences were derived from CD4+ T cells sorted from PBMCs, sampled 11 to 12 days after vaccination. V gene TRBV25-1 combines with J gene TRBJ2-7; unclear D gene. The sequence was obtained from a man aged 45-65 years who received an inactivated influenza vaccine. The CDR3 DNA follows: TGTGCCAGCAGTGGGCATATCTCCTACGAGCAGTACTTC. Its protein is CASSGHISYEQYF.